This T cell receptor beta chain derives from a study of TIL therapy for anti-PD-1-resistant metastatic lung cancer. Study summary: Median tumor mutation burden was around 1.6 mutations per megabase.

This was the immunoSEQ v3 assay. Each library reached some 2.1 million read pairs, or about 5-6.5 million at deep level. Measured with immunoSEQ multiplex PCR; TCRdb has only the in-frame clones, and not every one. This sample has more than 90,000 clones, with 50% to 70% found just once. Indicated time point: pre-treatment sample, taken before nivolumab and TIL therapy. The tumor samples were excised metastases, mostly pleural nodules or supraclavicular lymph nodes. Patients were adults with stage 4 NSCLC. V shed 3 bases, J shed 7 bases, and the junction held 4 bases outside the gene matches. This CDR3 has 14 amino acids. Germline V gives CDR1 KGHDR, CDR2 SFDVKD.

This sequence was found in a person aged 25-79 years with non-small cell lung cancer. The sequencing used tumor tissue, collected at baseline. The chain couples TRBV24-1 to TRBJ2-3, with 9 bases that match TRBD1. CDR3 sequence (DNA): TGTGCCACCAGTGATCCCGGGACAGGGTATACGCAGTATTTT. Residues: CATSDPGTGYTQYF.